This T cell receptor beta chain was sequenced in a study of blood T cell repertoires in COVID-19. Study overall: Researchers got acute and convalescent COVID-19 samples from the United States, Italy and Spain. Sample material is recorded as cDNA or gDNA derived from T cells, B-cell-depleted T cells, or PBMCs.

Germline values: CDR1 SNHLY, CDR2 FYNNEI. Trimming pared 6 bases from V and 5 bases from J, leaving 11 bases between. The CDR3 covers 12 residues. In the source study's methods: Counts of nucleated cells, estimated from reference gene primer amplification, were obtained. Clones were read by immunoSEQ multiplex PCR, and TCRdb kept only the in-frame ones, dropping some. V, J and clone size were drawn from that table, and D and trimming were deduced from the DNA. The table lists about 67,000 clones, 75% to 90% of them singletons. The TCR was taken from a man aged 50 or older with active COVID-19. The gene calls are TRBV2 and TRBJ2-7; TRBD2 might be the D (5 bases). Sequencing input: peripheral blood. The CDR3 sequence is CASRLRDNEQYF. For the CDR3, the DNA is TGTGCCAGCAGATTGAGGGATAACGAGCAGTACTTC.